This T cell receptor (beta chain) was observed in a study of T cell clonotyping in hematopoietic cell transplantation. Study results and caveats: Higher Inverse Simpson Index values in graft donor and pretransplant recipient predicted broader posttransplant TCR diversity. After transplant, recipient diversity fell while pathologically expanded clonotypes grew through day 180.

Repertoires were generated with immunoSEQ multiplex PCR, while TCRdb's copy carries only in-frame clones and drops some. The sample carries 8,000 to 10,000 clones, roughly 93% recorded once. This clone was counted a single time. Its specificity is unknown. The V end lost 4 bases, the J end lost 6 bases, and 10 bases lay between the germline ends. CDR3 length: 13 residues. Germline assignment: CDR1 SGHNT and CDR2 YENEEA. The V call is TRBV11-3, the J call TRBJ2-1; tentative D call: TRBD1 (6 bases). The starting material was PBMCs, obtained 100 days after allogeneic stem cell transplant. The TCR was taken from a male patient in his 50s who had an allogeneic stem cell transplant from a related donor, so T cells may come from the graft donor. Some clones in this sample may be carry-over from other donors' samples. The CDR3 loop is CASSSRDTNEQFF. CDR3 in DNA: TGTGCCAGCAGCTCCCGGGACACCAATGAGCAGTTCTTC.